Below, 28 T cell receptor beta chains from the same sample are listed, as sequenced in a study of T cells in women clearing cervical HPV infection. The assay was immunoSEQ multiplex PCR, and TCRdb's table has in-frame clones only and misses some. This sample's table has about 19,000 clones. Input material: blood buffy coat. Receptors originate from a woman between 18 and 70 years old with a cervical HPV16 infection that either progressed to CIN3+ or cleared (not recorded which).

As regards this clone: The read is 3 residues too short to cover the CDR3 end, so that end is filled in from the germline J gene. The chain is built from TRBV7-6 and TRBJ2-1, with 9 bases lining up with TRBD1. CDR3 length equals 15 residues. The germline V gene encodes CDR1 SGHVS and CDR2 FNYEAQ. After removal of 3 bases from V and 6 bases from J, the junction contained 6 bases not matched to a gene. The CDR3 DNA, read in part, is TGTGCCAGCAGCTTCCCGGGACAGGGCCCCAATGAG. This codes for CASSFPGQGPNE. The full CDR3 is CASSFPGQGPNEQFF.

About this clone: The sequenced fragment ends 3 residues before the CDR3 boundary, so the rest is inferred from the germline J gene. The rearrangement uses TRBV11-2 and TRBJ1-4; D is possibly TRBD1 (5 bases). The CDR3 runs 15 residues. The germline V gene encodes CDR1 SGHAT and CDR2 FQNNGV. CDR3: CASSIGGAGANVLFF. The part of the CDR3 DNA that was read is TGTGCCAGCAGCATAGGAGGGGCTGGGGCCAACGTA.

A remark on this clone: The CDR3 end is not reached by the read, which stops 3 residues before it; the germline J gene fills it in. This chain links TRBV5-4 with TRBJ2-5; D possibly corresponds to TRBD1 (6 bases). The CDR3 contains 14 residues. CDR1 is SGHNT and CDR2 is YYREEE in the germline V gene (reference sequence). With 0 bases removed from V and 5 bases from J, the gap between germline ends came to 11 bases. CDR3 loop: CASSLGGRVETQYF. The CDR3 DNA, read in part, is TGTGCCAGCAGCTTGGGGGGGCGCGTGGAGACC.

Worth noting for this clone: The missing CDR3 end, 3 residues past where the read stops, is filled in from the germline J gene. The chain uses TRBV7-9 and TRBJ2-7; the match to TRBD2 covers 10 bases. There are 14 residues in the CDR3. The germline V gene has CDR1 SEHNR and CDR2 FQNEAQ (reference sequence). The V gene end was trimmed by 9 bases and the J gene end by 4 bases; junction bases not matched to a gene: 9. CDR3 DNA, as far as it was read: TGTGCCAGTGAGTCTAGCGGGGGATTTTACGAG. The encoded protein is CASESSGGFYE. The entire CDR3 protein reads CASESSGGFYEQYF.

The sequenced CDR3 bases are TGTGCCAGTAGTGACCCTTATAGCGTCCGGGAGACC. Translated: CASSDPYSVRET. The entire CDR3 is CASSDPYSVRETQYF. This rearrangement joins TRBV19 to TRBJ2-5; the D gene is possibly TRBD2 (5 bases). The CDR3 end is not reached by the read, which stops 3 residues before it; the germline J gene fills it in. Germline assignment: CDR1 LNHDA and CDR2 SQIVND (reference sequence). This CDR3 comprises 15 residues. Trimming removed 5 bases from V and 5 bases from J, with 18 bases in between.

Details on this clone: Read sequence stops 3 residues before the CDR3 end, and the germline J gene provides the missing end. The V and J genes are TRBV10-3 and TRBJ1-3, with D tentatively TRBD1 (5 bases). V lost 8 bases and J 0 bases, leaving 5 bases between the germline ends. Germline-derived CDR1 and CDR2 are ENHRY and SYGVKD. The CDR3 covers 12 residues. CDR3 DNA (partial): TGTGCCATCGGGGCCTCTGGAAACACC. This encodes CAIGASGNT. The full CDR3 is CAIGASGNTIYF.

As to this clone: The read comes to an end 3 residues before the CDR3 does, leaving the germline J gene to fill in the end. The J gene is TRBJ2-1, the V gene TRBV5-4; 9 bases line up with TRBD2. The J segment lost 8 bases and the V segment lost 0 bases, leaving 3 bases of the junction unmatched. The germline V gene encodes CDR1 SGHNT and CDR2 YYREEE (reference sequence). The CDR3 runs to 14 residues. CDR3 protein: CASSLGSGGHEQFF. The CDR3 bases that were read are TGTGCCAGCAGCTTGGGTAGCGGGGGTCATGAG. Looking up the rest from reference TRBV5-4 and TRBJ2-1 gives the full variable domain: ETGVTQSPTHLIKTRGQQVTLRCSSQSGHNTVSWYQQALGQGPQFIFQYYREEENGRGNFPPRFSGLQFPNYSSELNVNALELDDSALYLCASSLGSGGHEQFFGPGTRLTVL.

For this clone: The read is 3 residues too short to cover the CDR3 end, so that end is filled in from the germline J gene. The chain recombines TRBV6-1 with TRBJ2-2, with a possible D match to TRBD1 (6 bases). Germline V lookup: CDR1 MNHNS, CDR2 SASEGT. The CDR3 contains 16 residues. The chain's CDR3 is CASSDVVNREGSPLFF. The part of the CDR3 DNA that was read is TGTGCCAGCAGTGATGTCGTCAACAGGGAAGGTTCACCG.

Turning to this clone: The read stops 3 residues short of the end of the CDR3; the missing end is completed from the germline J gene. V is TRBV6-1 and J is TRBJ1-5, with a possible D match to TRBD1 (5 bases). This CDR3 spans 13 amino acids. Germline values: CDR1 MNHNS, CDR2 SASEGT. The V and J ends lost 2 bases and 6 bases respectively, with 8 bases between them. The CDR3 bases that were read are TGTGCCAGCAGTGAAAGGAGGGGTCAGCCC. Translation gives CASSERRGQP. The CDR3 reads in full as CASSERRGQPQHF.

The CDR3 sequence: CSARLGTSGANVLTF. The part of the CDR3 DNA that was read is TGCAGTGCTAGGCTTGGGACTTCTGGGGCCAACGTC. The gene calls are TRBV20-1 and TRBJ2-6, with D possibly TRBD2 on 6 matching bases. Read coverage stops 3 residues before the CDR3 terminus; the germline J gene supplies the remainder. This CDR3 has 15 residues. Trimming took off 3 bases at V and 1 base at J, with 10 bases between the two ends. CDR1 and CDR2 (germline): DFQATT, SNEGSKA (reference sequence).

To note about this clone: From the germline J gene comes the end of the CDR3, since the read stops 3 residues before it. The chain is built from TRBV5-8 and TRBJ2-1; 11 bases fit TRBD1. Germline trimming cut 4 bases from V and 9 bases from J; bases unmatched to any gene: 6. Germline loops: CDR1 SGHTS, CDR2 YDEGEE. The CDR3 sequence is 14 residues long. The DNA read from the CDR3 is TGTGCCAGCAGCATGGGACAGGGGGTCAGTGAG. Encoded protein: CASSMGQGVSE. The entire CDR3 protein reads CASSMGQGVSEQFF.

As to this clone: Coverage ceases 3 residues before the CDR3 finishes, and the germline J gene fills in the end. The chain joins TRBV5-1 to TRBJ2-5, with D perhaps TRBD2 (6 bases). The germline gives CDR1 SGHRS, CDR2 YFSETQ. This CDR3 contains 15 residues. Trimming took 4 bases from V and 3 from J, leaving 16 bases between them. The DNA read from the CDR3 is TGCGCCAGCAGCCGACAAAGCGGGCAGGAAGAGACC. Encoded protein: CASSRQSGQEET. The full CDR3 is CASSRQSGQEETQYF.

Comment on this clone: Read data end 3 residues before the CDR3 end; the end is taken from the germline J gene. The V and J genes are TRBV19 and TRBJ2-1; the D gene is possibly TRBD1 (5 bases). CDR1 and CDR2 (germline): LNHDA, SQIVND (reference sequence). The CDR3 loop spans 14 amino acids. V gave up 1 base and J gave up 3 bases, with 7 bases separating them. This CDR3 is CASSIGRDYNEQFF. The covered CDR3 bases are TGTGCCAGTAGTATAGGCAGGGACTACAATGAG.

On this clone itself: The read comes to an end 3 residues before the CDR3 does, leaving the germline J gene to fill in the end. This chain uses TRBV7-9 with TRBJ2-1, with D maybe TRBD1 (6 bases). This CDR3 has 14 amino acids. Germline loops: CDR1 SEHNR, CDR2 FQNEAQ (reference sequence). Trimming took off 4 bases at V and 6 bases at J, with 13 bases between the two ends. The CDR3 sequence is CASSSGTPTNEQFF. The part of the CDR3 DNA that was read is TGTGCCAGCAGCTCTGGGACACCCACCAATGAG. The full variable domain, completed using reference TRBV7-9 and TRBJ2-1, is DTGVSQNPRHKITKRGQNVTFRCDPISEHNRLYWYRQTLGQGPEFLTYFQNEAQLEKSRLLSDRFSAERPKGSFSTLEIQRTEQGDSAMYLCASSSGTPTNEQFFGPGTRLTVL.

Worth noting for this clone: The observed sequence ends 3 residues before the CDR3 terminus, with the missing tail filled in from the germline J gene. V and J are TRBV20-1 and TRBJ2-2; 11 bases are a match to TRBD2. The trim removed 0 bases at V and 8 bases at J, leaving 8 bases unmatched. This CDR3 has 16 amino acids. The germline V gene has CDR1 DFQATT and CDR2 SNEGSKA (reference sequence). CDR3 DNA, as far as it was read: TGCAGTGCTAGAGATCTACTAGCGGGGGAATATGGGGAG. This gives the protein CSARDLLAGEYGE. In full, the CDR3 reads CSARDLLAGEYGELFF.

Of note for this clone: Read sequence stops 3 residues before the CDR3 end, and the germline J gene provides the missing end. This chain connects TRBV20-1 to TRBJ2-1; 10 nucleotides agree with TRBD2. The trim removed 1 base at V and 0 bases at J, leaving 3 bases unmatched. Germline lookup yields CDR1 DFQATT and CDR2 SNEGSKA (reference sequence). CDR3 length: 16 residues. CDR3 residues: CSARVAGGFSYNEQFF. Partial CDR3 DNA: TGCAGTGCTAGAGTAGCGGGGGGATTCTCCTACAATGAG.

A word on this clone: The read falls 3 residues short of the CDR3 end, and the missing part is taken from the germline J gene. The chain recombines TRBV30 with TRBJ2-2; TRBD1 matches 7 bases. The J segment lost 7 bases and the V segment lost 2 bases, leaving 13 bases of the junction unmatched. Per germline, CDR1 GTSNPN and CDR2 SVGIG (reference sequence). The CDR3 sequence is 16 residues long. CDR3 residues: CAWSSTGTVVIGELFF. The sequenced part of the CDR3 DNA is TGTGCCTGGAGTTCTACCGGGACAGTCGTCATCGGGGAG.

About this clone itself: The CDR3 end falls 3 residues outside the read, so it is completed with the germline J gene. The rearrangement links TRBV10-2 to TRBJ1-6, with D unresolved. Germline V gene sequence: CDR1 WSHSY, CDR2 SAAADI. This CDR3 region has 18 residues. V shed 5 bases and J shed 8 bases, with 25 bases lying between them. CDR3 in amino acids: CASSSGISLTLRDSPLHF. Partial CDR3 DNA: TGCGCCAGCAGTTCTGGTATATCTCTAACCCTACGGGATTCACCC.

With regard to this clone: The read comes to an end 3 residues before the CDR3 does, leaving the germline J gene to fill in the end. The chain joins TRBV30 to TRBJ1-6; D call uncertain. Trimming pared 4 bases from V and 8 bases from J, leaving 18 bases between. The germline V gene encodes CDR1 GTSNPN and CDR2 SVGIG (reference sequence). The CDR3 runs to 15 residues. CDR3 region: CAWKPPFPGDSPLHF. The sequenced CDR3 bases are TGTGCCTGGAAGCCCCCTTTCCCCGGGGATTCACCC.

CDR3 loop: CAWSVLPAGQHEQYF. The CDR3 bases that were read are TGTGCCTGGAGTGTATTACCCGCAGGGCAACACGAG. V is TRBV30 and J is TRBJ2-7; maybe TRBD1 (5 bases). The missing CDR3 end, 3 residues past where the read stops, is filled in from the germline J gene. The CDR3 is 15 amino acids. Germline-derived CDR1 and CDR2 are GTSNPN and SVGIG (reference sequence). V was pared by 0 bases and J by 5 bases, with 17 bases between.

Regarding this clone: Read data end 3 residues before the CDR3 end; the end is taken from the germline J gene. The chain carries TRBV30 and TRBJ2-5; 10 nucleotides agree with TRBD2. V shed 3 bases, J shed 7 bases, and the junction held 8 bases outside the gene matches. From germline, CDR1 is GTSNPN and CDR2 SVGIG (reference sequence). The CDR3 is 14 amino acids. CDR3 DNA (partial): TGTGCCTGGAGCGGGACTAGCGCTGGACGGACC. The encoded protein is CAWSGTSAGRT. The full-length CDR3 reads as CAWSGTSAGRTQYF.

As for this clone: The CDR3 is cut off 3 residues early in the read; its end comes from the germline J gene. The chain employs TRBV5-1 and TRBJ2-1; D is possibly TRBD2 (6 bases). The germline gives CDR1 SGHRS, CDR2 YFSETQ. The CDR3 length is 15 residues. V was shortened by 5 bases and J by 0 bases, with 12 bases between the two germline ends. CDR3 sequence: CASRRGLSSYNEQFF. The sequenced CDR3 bases are TGCGCCAGCAGAAGGGGACTGAGCTCCTACAATGAG.

Comments on this clone: From the germline J gene comes the end of the CDR3, since the read stops 3 residues before it. The rearrangement uses TRBV29-1 and TRBJ2-3; D is uncertain. Deletions cut 5 bases from V and 0 bases from J, with 15 bases between. Germline V gene lookup returns CDR1 SQVTM and CDR2 ANQGSEA. There are 15 residues in the CDR3. The DNA read from the CDR3 is TGCAGCGTTACTCGAGAAAGTATGAGCACAGATACG. Translating it yields CSVTRESMSTDT. The complete CDR3 protein is CSVTRESMSTDTQYF.

In the case of this clone: The CDR3 end is not reached by the read, which stops 3 residues before it; the germline J gene fills it in. This chain links TRBV7-8 with TRBJ1-2; the D gene is possibly TRBD1 (6 bases). Germline CDR1 and CDR2: SGHVS and FQNEAQ. This CDR3 comprises 17 residues. CDR3 region: CASSLARQASLPYDYTF. Partial CDR3 DNA: TGTGCCAGCAGCTTAGCTCGACAGGCTTCGCTTCCCTACGAC.

Concerning this clone: The read ends 3 residues shy of where the CDR3 ends; the end is completed using the germline J gene. J is TRBJ2-3 and V is TRBV19; 8 nucleotides match TRBD2. CDR1 is LNHDA, CDR2 SQIVND, per germline (reference sequence). The J segment lost 1 base and the V segment lost 8 bases, leaving 5 bases of the junction unmatched. The CDR3 sequence is 14 residues long. CDR3 loop: CASQRGLRTDTQYF. CDR3 bases read: TGTGCCAGTCAGCGGGGGCTCCGCACAGATACG.

In the case of this clone: The missing CDR3 end, 3 residues past where the read stops, is filled in from the germline J gene. This sequence joins TRBV18 and TRBJ2-1; 7 bases match TRBD2. The J segment lost 7 bases and the V segment lost 9 bases, leaving 9 bases of the junction unmatched. The CDR3 has 13 residues. Germline assignment: CDR1 KGHSH and CDR2 LQKENI. The CDR3 spells CASSGSSWNEQFF. The CDR3 DNA, read in part, is TGTGCCAGTAGCGGGTCCTCTTGGAATGAG.

Points on this clone: The CDR3 end falls 3 residues outside the read, so it is completed with the germline J gene. The chain carries TRBV5-1 and TRBJ2-1; D might be TRBD1 (5 bases). The CDR3 has 14 amino acids. CDR1 is SGHRS, CDR2 YFSETQ, per germline. Trimming stripped 2 bases from V and 3 bases from J, with 9 bases between. The CDR3 loop reads CASSLTTDYNEQFF. The covered CDR3 bases are TGCGCCAGCAGCTTAACGACAGACTACAATGAG.

The sequenced part of the CDR3 DNA is TGTGCCTGGAGTGTACAGGCTACTCCCAGCTATGGC. Protein product: CAWSVQATPSYG. The CDR3 as a whole reads CAWSVQATPSYGYTF. J is TRBJ1-2 and V is TRBV30, with a possible D match to TRBD1 (5 bases). Sequencing ends 3 residues short of the CDR3 end; the germline J gene provides the rest. The germline V gene encodes CDR1 GTSNPN and CDR2 SVGIG (reference sequence). The CDR3 length is 15 residues. V was clipped by 0 bases and J by 4 bases, with 15 bases between them.